This T cell receptor (beta chain) originates from a study of T cell responses to AZD1222 COVID-19 vaccine. The CDR3 sequence is 15 residues long. The ends were cut back, 8 bases at V and 0 bases at J, with 14 bases in the middle. CDR1 KGHSH and CDR2 LQKENI come from the germline V gene. The protocol was immunoSEQ multiplex PCR, while the TCRdb copy is restricted to in-frame clones and leaves out a portion. The sample includes tens of thousands of clones, around 91% of them seen just once. The study's findings and limits: Spike was spanned by vaccine-associated CD4 TCRs, which were dominant at 160-218 and 743-854. Spike-specific TCR breadth and depth grew following two AZD1222 doses. Most donors were white British, females outnumbered males, and clonal diversity was possibly underestimated. All repertoire sampling was performed exclusively after the peak T cell response.

This clone was picked up a small number of times. Its antigen is currently unknown. This receptor was obtained from an adult in good health. The gene calls are TRBV18 and TRBJ2-1; the D gene could be TRBD1 or TRBD2 (6 bases each). Material: peripheral blood, obtained on day 0 of MenACWY control vaccination. The CDR3 DNA reads TGTGCCAGCGAGGCGAGGGGGGCCTCCTACAATGAGCAGTTCTTC. Translating it yields CASEARGASYNEQFF.